This T cell receptor (beta chain) was sequenced in a study of CD4+ T cells in melanoma. Profiling relied on immunoSEQ multiplex PCR, and the TCRdb table lists in-frame clones only, not all of them. In the table there are 50,000 to 60,000 clones, 60% to 80% of which are singletons. The TCR sequence derives from a human donor with melanoma. The sequenced sample consisted of tumor tissue.

CDR3 in amino acids: CASSLALRGARGEQFF. The CDR3 nucleotides read TGTGCCAGCAGCTTGGCCCTTCGAGGAGCGAGAGGTGAGCAGTTCTTC. J is TRBJ2-1 and V is TRBV5-4; D unresolved. Germline CDR1 reads SGHNT; CDR2 reads YYREEE (reference sequence). The CDR3 extends over 16 amino acids. V lost 0 bases to trimming and J lost 9 bases, with 19 bases between them.